Given below is one TCR beta chain in context. The antigen is not known. The CDR3 covers 17 residues. V was trimmed by 0 bases and J by 2 bases, leaving 11 bases between them. CDR1 is SGHAT and CDR2 is FQNNGV in the germline V gene. This record comes from a study of cytomegalovirus exposure and HLA in healthy donors. The donors were members of the validation cohort comprising approximately 110 subjects, separate from the roughly 700-subject first cohort. The study's findings and limits: The classifier reportedly diagnosed cytomegalovirus status with high specificity and sensitivity. The TCR clusters that emerged in the first cohort tended, a later analysis found, to co-occur in the 120 or so validation repertoires.

Measured with immunoSEQ multiplex PCR; TCRdb has only the in-frame clones, and not every one. The repertoire consists of under 150,000 clones, with more than 85% occurring once and the leading ten covering 0.69%. Sequencing was carried out using PBMCs. The TCR originated in a man aged 18 to 29 in good health and CMV-seronegative. The rearrangement joins TRBV11-2 to TRBJ2-6, with TRBD1 as a possible D gene (6 bases). The CDR3 bases are TGTGCCAGCAGCTTAGATTCTGGGGGCGCTGGGGCCAACGTCCTGACTTTC. Translated: CASSLDSGGAGANVLTF.